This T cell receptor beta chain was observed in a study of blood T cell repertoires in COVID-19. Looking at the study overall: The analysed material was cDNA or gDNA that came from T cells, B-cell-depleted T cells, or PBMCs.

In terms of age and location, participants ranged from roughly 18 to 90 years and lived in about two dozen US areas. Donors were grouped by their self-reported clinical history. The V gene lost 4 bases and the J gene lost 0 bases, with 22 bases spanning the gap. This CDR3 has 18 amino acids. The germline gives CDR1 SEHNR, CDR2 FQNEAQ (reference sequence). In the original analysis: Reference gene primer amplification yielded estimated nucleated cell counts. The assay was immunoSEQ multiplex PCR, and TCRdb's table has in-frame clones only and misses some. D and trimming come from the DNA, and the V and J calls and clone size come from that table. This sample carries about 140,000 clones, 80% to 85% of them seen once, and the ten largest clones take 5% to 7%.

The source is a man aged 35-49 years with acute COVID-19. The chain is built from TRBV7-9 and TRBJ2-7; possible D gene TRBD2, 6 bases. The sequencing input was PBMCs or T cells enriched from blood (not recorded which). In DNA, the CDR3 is TGTGCCAGCAGCTCCCGGGACTCCCTTTCCTCCTACTCCTACGAGCAGTACTTC. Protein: CASSSRDSLSSYSYEQYF.